This record looks at one T cell receptor (beta chain) sequence and its context. The data belong to a study of blood T cell repertoires in COVID-19. V was trimmed by 3 bases and J by 5 bases, leaving 14 bases between them. This CDR3 has 14 residues. CDR1 and CDR2 from the germline V gene are LNHDA and SQIVND (reference sequence). Profiling relied on immunoSEQ multiplex PCR, and the TCRdb table lists in-frame clones only, not all of them. The table lists around 100,000 clones, 84% of them singletons. The TCR sequence derives from a man in his 70s with active or convalescent COVID-19. The rearrangement uses TRBV19 and TRBJ2-7; a possible D gene is TRBD2 (6 bases). The sequenced sample was peripheral blood. This CDR3 is CASSISGEPNEQYF. CDR3 DNA sequence: TGTGCCAGTAGTATTTCGGGAGAACCTAACGAGCAGTACTTC. The variable domain in full, completed from reference TRBV19 and TRBJ2-7, reads DGGITQSPKYLFRKEGQNVTLSCEQNLNHDAMYWYRQDPGQGLRLIYYSQIVNDFQKGDIAEGYSVSREKKESFPLTVTSAQKNPTAFYLCASSISGEPNEQYFGPGTRLTVT.